The present entry profiles one T cell receptor beta chain with its context. Its antigen remains undetermined. No qualities accompany the bases; no much larger clone lies one base away. This entry is derived from a study of chemoradiotherapy in HPV16-positive cancers (dated by TCRdb to 2022 to 2024). For the wider study: Candidate HPV-specific T-cell clones and common TCR motifs were defined by functional T-cell assays performed on cells from a couple of HPV16-positive patients. The study set out to ask whether T-cell immunity against the HPV oncoproteins E6 and E7 changes over the course of chemoradiotherapy and whether that immunity affects survival. The candidate HPV-specific TCRs and motifs were then tracked in TCR repertoires from over 80 patients with HPV-related cancers.

Overall study outcomes, separate from this receptor: Expansion of candidate HPV-specific clones and E7-related TCR motifs was observed in the tumor microenvironment during treatment, whereas no such expansion was observed for non-HPV-specific T cells. Among HPV16-positive patients, expansion of HPV-responsive T cells during chemoradiotherapy was associated with better recurrence-free survival. The functional definition of HPV-specific T cells was derived from only two HPV16-positive patients, and the survival association was reported for HPV16-positive patients.

Repertoires were sampled multiple times during chemoradiotherapy, which allowed clonal expansion in the tumor microenvironment to be followed. Including the terminal cysteine and phenylalanine, the CDR3 comprises 18 residues. Only the CDR3 portion is preserved as DNA: 54 bases, with reading frame beginning at the first base. V and J lose 1 base and 0 bases, and a span of 21 bases separates them. CDR1 and CDR2 are drawn from the germline V gene (reference sequence): GTSNPN, SVGIG. The library came from the immunoSEQ multiplex PCR assay. In TCRdb, the immuneACCESS table is reduced to in-frame sequences with V and J assigned. These tables do not hold every clone; where another copy was compared, an unresolved V gene accounts for under half, and the others remain unexplained. Counted in this sample were about 15,000 clones; roughly 70% of them appeared once. The ten biggest clones cover roughly 8% of the sample.

Material: tumor tissue, obtained from a patient who underwent chemoradiotherapy. The chain uses TRBV30 and TRBJ1-1; D gene: possibly TRBD1, on 5 matching bases. This clonotype was sampled from a human donor with HPV-associated anogenital cancer. CDR3 region: CAWSAPQNTGSMNTEAFF. The DNA is TGTGCCTGGAGTGCCCCCCAGAACACAGGTTCCATGAACACTGAAGCTTTCTTT.